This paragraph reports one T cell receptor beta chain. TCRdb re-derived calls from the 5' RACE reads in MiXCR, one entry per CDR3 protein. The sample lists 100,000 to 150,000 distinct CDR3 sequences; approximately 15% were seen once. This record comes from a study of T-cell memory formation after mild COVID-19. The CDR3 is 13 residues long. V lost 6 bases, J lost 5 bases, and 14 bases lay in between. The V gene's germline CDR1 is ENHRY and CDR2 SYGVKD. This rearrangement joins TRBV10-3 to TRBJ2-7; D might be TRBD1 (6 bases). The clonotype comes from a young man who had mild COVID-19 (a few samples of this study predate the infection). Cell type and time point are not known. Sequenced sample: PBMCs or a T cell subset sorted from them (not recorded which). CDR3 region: CAIRGAGIHEQYV. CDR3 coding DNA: TGTGCCATCAGGGGGGCTGGGATCCACGAGCAGTACGTC.